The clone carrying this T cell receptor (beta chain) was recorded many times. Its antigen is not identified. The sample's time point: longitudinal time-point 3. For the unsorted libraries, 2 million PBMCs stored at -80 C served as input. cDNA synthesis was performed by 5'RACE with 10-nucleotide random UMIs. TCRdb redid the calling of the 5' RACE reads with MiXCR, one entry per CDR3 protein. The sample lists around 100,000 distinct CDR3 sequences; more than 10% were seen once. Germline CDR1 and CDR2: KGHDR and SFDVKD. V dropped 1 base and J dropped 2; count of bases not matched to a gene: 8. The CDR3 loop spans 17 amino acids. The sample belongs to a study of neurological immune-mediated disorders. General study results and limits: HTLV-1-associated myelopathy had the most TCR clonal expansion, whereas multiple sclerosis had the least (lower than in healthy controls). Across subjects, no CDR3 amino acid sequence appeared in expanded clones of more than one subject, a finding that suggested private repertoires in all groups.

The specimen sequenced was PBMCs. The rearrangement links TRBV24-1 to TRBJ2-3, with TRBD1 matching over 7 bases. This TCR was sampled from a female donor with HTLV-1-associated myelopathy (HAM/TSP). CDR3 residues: CATSDLGPTGSTDTQYF. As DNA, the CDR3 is TGTGCCACCAGTGATTTAGGTCCGACAGGGTCCACAGATACGCAGTATTTT.